The following is a TCR beta chain sequence with its context. The clone's antigen remains unknown. No per-base quality is available; no much larger clone lies one base away. For sequencing of the TCRbeta CDR3 region, genomic DNA was extracted from the sorted cells. The immunoSEQ Assay was used to sequence the TCRbeta CDR3 regions. TCRdb holds this immuneACCESS table with in-frame rearrangements only. Some clones are missing; in checked studies, unresolved V genes explain under half, and the rest has no known cause. The sample contains about 50,000 clones, roughly 78% of them found a single time. The ten largest clones take up approximately 2% of the sample. These data originate in a study of OX40 agonist ivuxolimab in advanced cancers. Notes on the research overall: Ivuxolimab was an agonistic, fully human IgG2 monoclonal antibody directed against OX40 (CD134), a costimulatory receptor. In the dose-escalation cohort, around four fifths of patients were male, and the mean age was around 60 years, with a range of about 23 to 90. Patients were allowed to have had prior anti-PD-1, anti-PD-L1 or anti-CTLA-4 therapy, and approximately 39% of the dose-escalation patients had been treated with checkpoint inhibitors. Peripheral TCRbeta sequencing was intended to test whether TCR sequence diversity was altered and clonal T-cell expansion was caused by ivuxolimab. Intravenous ivuxolimab was administered to patients every 2 weeks at six dose levels: 0.01, 0.1, 0.3, 1.5, 3 and 10 mg/kg. Of the roughly 54 patients in dose escalation, about 20 had hepatocellular carcinoma, some 15 had melanoma, 9 had renal cell carcinoma and 9 had head and neck cancer. The paper covers the monotherapy dose-escalation part of the phase I ivuxolimab trial, which included N of about 50 patients. Partial responses were achieved by three dose-escalation patients, of whom one had hepatocellular carcinoma and two had cutaneous melanoma. What the work shows at the level of the full study, not this receptor alone: On average, CD8+ T cells showed more expanded clones than CD4+ T cells after ivuxolimab. In partial responders in the 0.1-3.0 mg/kg groups, normalized peripheral clonal expansion was found to be among the lowest, especially among CD8+ T cells. At doses of 0.1 to 3.0 mg/kg, clonal expansion of both CD4+ and CD8+ T cells in blood was seen between baseline and week 6. Low levels of normalized T-cell clonal expansion were also seen in some patients who did not respond. Which antigens the clonally expanded peripheral T cells were specific for was not determined.

The germline V and J ends show losses of 9 bases and 5 bases respectively, and no gene match explains 8 bases of the junction. CDR1 and CDR2 are read off the germline V gene as SNHLY and FYNNEI. There are 14 amino acids in the CDR3, from cysteine to phenylalanine inclusive. Only the CDR3 DNA stays, 42 bases, in frame from base 1. The trial excluded patients who had a history of autoimmune disease or were on systemic immunosuppression. Peripheral blood for TCR sequencing was collected from all dose cohorts at baseline, on cycle 4 day 1, and on cycle 7 day 1. Samples were obtained from an open-label, multicenter, first-in-human phase I dose-escalation trial of ivuxolimab. The trial enrolled adults with locally advanced or metastatic head and neck squamous cell, hepatocellular, melanoma or renal cell carcinoma. Before TCR sequencing, CD4+ T cells and CD8+ T cells from peripheral blood were sorted into separate populations.

The material sequenced was CD4+ or CD8+ T cells sorted from blood, taken in a trial of the OX40 agonist ivuxolimab. The sequence is built from TRBV2 and TRBJ2-3; TRBD1 lines up with 10 middle nucleotides. The clonotype was recovered from an adult with an advanced solid tumor such as melanoma, head and neck, liver or kidney cancer. The CDR3 amino acid sequence is: CARTSGQGQDTQYF. The nucleotide sequence is given as TGTGCCAGGACATCGGGACAGGGGCAAGATACGCAGTATTTT. The full variable domain, completed from the reference TRBV2 and TRBJ2-3 proteins outside the CDR3, reads EPEVTQTPSHQVTQMGQEVILRCVPISNHLYFYWYRQILGQKVEFLVSFYNNEISEKSEIFDDQFSVERPDGSNFTLKIRSTKLEDSAMYFCARTSGQGQDTQYFGPGTRLTVL.